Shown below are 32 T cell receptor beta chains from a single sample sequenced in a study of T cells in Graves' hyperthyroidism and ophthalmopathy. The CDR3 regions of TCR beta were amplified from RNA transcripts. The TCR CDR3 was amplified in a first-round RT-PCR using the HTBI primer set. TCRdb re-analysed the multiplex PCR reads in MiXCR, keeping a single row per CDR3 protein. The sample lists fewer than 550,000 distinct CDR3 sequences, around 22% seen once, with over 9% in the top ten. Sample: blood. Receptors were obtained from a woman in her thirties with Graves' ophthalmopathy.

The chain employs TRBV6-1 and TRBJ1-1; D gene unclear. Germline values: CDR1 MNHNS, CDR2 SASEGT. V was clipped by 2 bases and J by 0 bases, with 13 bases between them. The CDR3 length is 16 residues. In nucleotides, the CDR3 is TGTGCCAGCAGTGAAAGATGGGCAGGCCTGAACACTGAAGCTTTCTTT. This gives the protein CASSERWAGLNTEAFF.

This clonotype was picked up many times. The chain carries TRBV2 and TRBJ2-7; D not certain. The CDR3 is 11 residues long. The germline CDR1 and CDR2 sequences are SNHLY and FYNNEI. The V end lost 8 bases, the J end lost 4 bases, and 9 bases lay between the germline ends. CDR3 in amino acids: CASRRVYEQYF. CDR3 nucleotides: TGTGCCAGCCGTAGGGTTTACGAGCAGTACTTC. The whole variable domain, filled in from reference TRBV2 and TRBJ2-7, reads EPEVTQTPSHQVTQMGQEVILRCVPISNHLYFYWYRQILGQKVEFLVSFYNNEISEKSEIFDDQFSVERPDGSNFTLKIRSTKLEDSAMYFCASRRVYEQYFGPGTRLTVT.

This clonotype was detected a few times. The CDR3, as DNA: TGTGCCAGCTCACTCAGTCCCGGGACAGGGGACTCACCCCTCCACTTT. Translation: CASSLSPGTGDSPLHF. This chain uses TRBV18 with TRBJ1-6; 10 nucleotides match TRBD1. The J segment lost 10 bases and the V segment lost 4 bases, leaving 10 bases of the junction unmatched. This CDR3 has 16 amino acids. Per the germline V gene, CDR1 is KGHSH and CDR2 is LQKENI.

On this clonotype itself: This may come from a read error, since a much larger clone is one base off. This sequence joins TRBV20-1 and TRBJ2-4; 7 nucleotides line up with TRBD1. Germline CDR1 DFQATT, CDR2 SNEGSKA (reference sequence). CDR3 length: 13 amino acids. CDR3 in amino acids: CSAPGQSENIHYF. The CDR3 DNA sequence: TGCAGTGCCCCGGGACAGAGCGAAAACATTCATTACTTC.

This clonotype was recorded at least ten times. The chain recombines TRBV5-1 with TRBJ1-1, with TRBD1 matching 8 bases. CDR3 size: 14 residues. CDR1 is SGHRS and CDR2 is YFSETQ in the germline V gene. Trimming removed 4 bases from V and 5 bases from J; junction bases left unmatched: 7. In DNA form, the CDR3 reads TGCGCCAGCAGCACACGACAGGGGATGACTGAAGCTTTCTTT. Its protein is CASSTRQGMTEAFF.

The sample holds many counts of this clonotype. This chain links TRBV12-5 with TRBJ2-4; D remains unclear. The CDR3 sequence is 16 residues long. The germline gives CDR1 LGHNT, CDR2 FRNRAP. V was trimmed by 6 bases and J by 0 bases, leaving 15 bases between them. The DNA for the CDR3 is TGTGCTAGTGGAATTGGTACTCCGGCAGCCAAAAACATTCAGTACTTC. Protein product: CASGIGTPAAKNIQYF.

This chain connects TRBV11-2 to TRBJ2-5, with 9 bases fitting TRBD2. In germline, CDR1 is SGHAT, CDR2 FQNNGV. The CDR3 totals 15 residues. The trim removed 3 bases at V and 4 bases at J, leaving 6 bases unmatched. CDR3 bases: TGTGCCAGCAGCTTCGGACTAGCGCCCGCAGAGACCCAGTACTTC. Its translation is CASSFGLAPAETQYF.

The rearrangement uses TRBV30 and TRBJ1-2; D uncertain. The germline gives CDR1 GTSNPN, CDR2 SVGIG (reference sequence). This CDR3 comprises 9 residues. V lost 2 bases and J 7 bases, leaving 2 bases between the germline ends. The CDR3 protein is CAWSPGYTF. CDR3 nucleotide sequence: TGTGCCTGGAGTCCTGGCTACACCTTC.

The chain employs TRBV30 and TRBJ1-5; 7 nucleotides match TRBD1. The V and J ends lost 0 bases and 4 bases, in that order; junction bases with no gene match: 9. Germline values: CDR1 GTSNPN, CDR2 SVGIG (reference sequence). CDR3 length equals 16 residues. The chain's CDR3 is CAWSVSGRGRNQPQHF. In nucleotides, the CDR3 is TGTGCCTGGAGTGTAAGTGGCAGGGGGAGGAATCAGCCCCAGCATTTT.

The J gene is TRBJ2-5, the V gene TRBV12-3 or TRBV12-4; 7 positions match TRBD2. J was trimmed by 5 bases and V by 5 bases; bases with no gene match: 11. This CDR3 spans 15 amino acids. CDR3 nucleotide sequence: TGTGCCAGCAGTCCCCCGACTAGCTTCGCCGAGACCCAGTACTTC. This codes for CASSPPTSFAETQYF.

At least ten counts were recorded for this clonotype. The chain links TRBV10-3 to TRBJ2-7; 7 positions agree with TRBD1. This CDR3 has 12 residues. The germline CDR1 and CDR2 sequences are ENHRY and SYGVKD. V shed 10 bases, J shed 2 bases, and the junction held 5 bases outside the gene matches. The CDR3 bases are TGTGCCACCCGGGACAGTCCCTACGAGCAGTACTTC. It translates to CATRDSPYEQYF.

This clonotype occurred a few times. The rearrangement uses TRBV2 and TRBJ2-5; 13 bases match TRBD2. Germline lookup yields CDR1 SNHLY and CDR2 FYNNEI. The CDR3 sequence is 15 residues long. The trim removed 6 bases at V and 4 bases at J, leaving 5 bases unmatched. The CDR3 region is CASRTSGGPGETQYF. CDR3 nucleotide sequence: TGTGCCAGCAGGACTAGCGGGGGGCCGGGAGAGACCCAGTACTTC. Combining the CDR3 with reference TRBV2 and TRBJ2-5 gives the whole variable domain EPEVTQTPSHQVTQMGQEVILRCVPISNHLYFYWYRQILGQKVEFLVSFYNNEISEKSEIFDDQFSVERPDGSNFTLKIRSTKLEDSAMYFCASRTSGGPGETQYFGPGTRLLVL.

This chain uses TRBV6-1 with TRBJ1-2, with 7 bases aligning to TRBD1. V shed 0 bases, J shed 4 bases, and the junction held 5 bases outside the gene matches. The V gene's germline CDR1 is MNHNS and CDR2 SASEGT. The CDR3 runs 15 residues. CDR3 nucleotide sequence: TGTGCCAGCAGTGAAGCCCGACAGGGCCGCTATGGCTACACCTTC. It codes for CASSEARQGRYGYTF.

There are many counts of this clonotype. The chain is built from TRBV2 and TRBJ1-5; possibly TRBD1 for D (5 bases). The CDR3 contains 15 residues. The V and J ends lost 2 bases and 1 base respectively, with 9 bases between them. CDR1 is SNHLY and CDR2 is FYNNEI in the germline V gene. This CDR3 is CASSEYRSSNQPQHF. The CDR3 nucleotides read TGTGCCAGCAGTGAATACAGGAGCAGCAATCAGCCCCAGCATTTT.

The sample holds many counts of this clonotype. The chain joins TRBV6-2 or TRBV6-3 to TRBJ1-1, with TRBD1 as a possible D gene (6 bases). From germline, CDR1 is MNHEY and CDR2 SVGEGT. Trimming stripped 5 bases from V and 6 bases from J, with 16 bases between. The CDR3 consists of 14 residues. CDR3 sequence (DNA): TGTGCCAGCAGTCAAACCGGGACAAGGGCTGAAGCTTTCTTT. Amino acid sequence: CASSQTGTRAEAFF.

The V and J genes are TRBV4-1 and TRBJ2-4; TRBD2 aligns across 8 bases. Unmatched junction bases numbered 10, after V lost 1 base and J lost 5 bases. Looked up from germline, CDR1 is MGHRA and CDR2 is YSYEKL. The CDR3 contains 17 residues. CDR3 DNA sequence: TGCGCCAGCAGCCAAGGGGGAGCGGGGGCCTTGCAAAACATTCAGTACTTC. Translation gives CASSQGGAGALQNIQYF.

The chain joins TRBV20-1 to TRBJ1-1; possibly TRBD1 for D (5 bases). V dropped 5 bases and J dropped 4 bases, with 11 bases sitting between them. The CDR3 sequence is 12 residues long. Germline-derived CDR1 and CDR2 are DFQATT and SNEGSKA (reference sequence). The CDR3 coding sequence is TGCAGTGCTGGGGACCGGGGCACTGAAGCTTTCTTT. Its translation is CSAGDRGTEAFF.

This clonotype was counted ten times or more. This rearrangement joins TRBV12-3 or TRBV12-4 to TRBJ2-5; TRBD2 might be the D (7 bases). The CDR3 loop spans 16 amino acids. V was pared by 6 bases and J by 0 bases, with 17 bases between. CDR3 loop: CASRATGRGYQETQYF. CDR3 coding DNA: TGTGCCAGCAGGGCCACGGGGAGGGGGTACCAAGAGACCCAGTACTTC.

In DNA, the CDR3 is TGTGCCAGCAGCTCACAGAACGGGGCCCGGGACGGCACCGGGGAGCTGTTTTTT. Its protein product is CASSSQNGARDGTGELFF. The chain is built from TRBV5-4 and TRBJ2-2; D possibly matches TRBD1 or TRBD2 (5 bases each). Germline V lookup: CDR1 SGHNT, CDR2 YYREEE (reference sequence). V lost 3 bases, J lost 4 bases, and 22 bases lay in between. This CDR3 has 18 residues. Looking up the rest from reference TRBV5-4 and TRBJ2-2 gives the full variable domain: ETGVTQSPTHLIKTRGQQVTLRCSSQSGHNTVSWYQQALGQGPQFIFQYYREEENGRGNFPPRFSGLQFPNYSSELNVNALELDDSALYLCASSSQNGARDGTGELFFGEGSRLTVL.

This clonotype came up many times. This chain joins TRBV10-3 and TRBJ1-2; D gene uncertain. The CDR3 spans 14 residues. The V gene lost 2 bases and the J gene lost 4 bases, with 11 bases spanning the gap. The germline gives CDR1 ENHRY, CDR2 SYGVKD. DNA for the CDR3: TGTGCCATCAGTGAGGGACCCCTGGCCTATGGCTACACCTTC. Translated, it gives CAISEGPLAYGYTF.

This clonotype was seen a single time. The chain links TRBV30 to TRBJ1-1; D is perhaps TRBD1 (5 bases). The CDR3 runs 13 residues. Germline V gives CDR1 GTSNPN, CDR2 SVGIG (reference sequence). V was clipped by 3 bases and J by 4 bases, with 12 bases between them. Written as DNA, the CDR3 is TGTGCCTGGAGAGTTCAGGGACTCACTGAAGCTTTCTTT. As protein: CAWRVQGLTEAFF.

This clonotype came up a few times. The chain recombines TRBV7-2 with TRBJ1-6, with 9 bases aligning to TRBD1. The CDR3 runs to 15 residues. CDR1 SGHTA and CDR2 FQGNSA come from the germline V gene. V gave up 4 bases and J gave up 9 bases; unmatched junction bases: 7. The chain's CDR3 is CASSWRGQGSSPLHF. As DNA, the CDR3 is TGTGCCAGCAGCTGGAGGGGACAGGGTAGTTCACCCCTCCACTTT.

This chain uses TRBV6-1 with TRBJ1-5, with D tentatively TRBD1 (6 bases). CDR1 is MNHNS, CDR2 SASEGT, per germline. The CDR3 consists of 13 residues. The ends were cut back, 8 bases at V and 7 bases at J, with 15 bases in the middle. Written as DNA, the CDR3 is TGTGCCAGCCACGGGGGCCGCGGACAGCCCCAGCATTTT. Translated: CASHGGRGQPQHF.

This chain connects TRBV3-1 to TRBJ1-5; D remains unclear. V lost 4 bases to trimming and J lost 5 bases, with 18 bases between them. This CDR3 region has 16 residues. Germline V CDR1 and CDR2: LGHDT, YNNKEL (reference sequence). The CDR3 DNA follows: TGTGCCAGCAGCCGAGGAGTCCCCGGCTCACATCAGCCCCAGCATTTT. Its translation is CASSRGVPGSHQPQHF.

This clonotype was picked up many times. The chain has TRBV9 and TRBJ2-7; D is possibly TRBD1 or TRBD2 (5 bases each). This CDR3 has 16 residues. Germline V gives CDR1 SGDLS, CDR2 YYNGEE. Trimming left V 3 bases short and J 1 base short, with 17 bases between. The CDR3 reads CASSALPGTASYEQYF. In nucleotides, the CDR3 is TGTGCCAGCAGCGCATTACCCGGGACGGCTTCCTACGAGCAGTACTTC. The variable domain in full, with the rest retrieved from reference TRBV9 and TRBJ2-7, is DSGVTQTPKHLITATGQRVTLRCSPRSGDLSVYWYQQSLDQGLQFLIQYYNGEERAKGNILERFSAQQFPDLHSELNLSSLELGDSALYFCASSALPGTASYEQYFGPGTRLTVT.

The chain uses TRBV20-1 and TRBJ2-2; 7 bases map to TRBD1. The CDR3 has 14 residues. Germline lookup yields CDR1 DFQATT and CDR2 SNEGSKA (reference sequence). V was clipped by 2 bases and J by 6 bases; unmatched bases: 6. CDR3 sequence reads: CSARQQGFPGELFF. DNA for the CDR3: TGCAGTGCTAGACAACAGGGGTTCCCCGGGGAGCTGTTTTTT.

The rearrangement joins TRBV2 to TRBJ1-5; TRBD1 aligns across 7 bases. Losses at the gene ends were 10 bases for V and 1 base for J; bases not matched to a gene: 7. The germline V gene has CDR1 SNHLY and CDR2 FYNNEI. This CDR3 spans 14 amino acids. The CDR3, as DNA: TGTGCCACCTCTCAGACAGGGAGCAATCAGCCCCAGCATTTT. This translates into CATSQTGSNQPQHF.

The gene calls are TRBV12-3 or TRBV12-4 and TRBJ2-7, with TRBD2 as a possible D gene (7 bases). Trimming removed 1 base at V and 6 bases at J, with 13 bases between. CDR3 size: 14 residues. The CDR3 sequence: CASSLVGGQGEQYF. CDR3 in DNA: TGTGCCAGCAGTTTAGTCGGGGGGCAAGGCGAGCAGTACTTC.

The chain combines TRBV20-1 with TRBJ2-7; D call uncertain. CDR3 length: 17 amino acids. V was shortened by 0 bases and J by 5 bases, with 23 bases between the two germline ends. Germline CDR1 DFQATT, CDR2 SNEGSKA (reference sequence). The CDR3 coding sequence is TGCAGTGCTAGAGAATTTCCTGACGGGCCCCGATTCCACGAGCAGTACTTC. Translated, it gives CSAREFPDGPRFHEQYF.

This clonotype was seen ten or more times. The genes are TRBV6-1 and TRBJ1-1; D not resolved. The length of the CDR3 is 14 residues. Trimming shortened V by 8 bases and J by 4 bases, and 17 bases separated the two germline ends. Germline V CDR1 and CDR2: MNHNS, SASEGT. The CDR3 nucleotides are TGTGCCAGCGCGCCGGGATCTCAAGGCACTGAAGCTTTCTTT. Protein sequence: CASAPGSQGTEAFF.

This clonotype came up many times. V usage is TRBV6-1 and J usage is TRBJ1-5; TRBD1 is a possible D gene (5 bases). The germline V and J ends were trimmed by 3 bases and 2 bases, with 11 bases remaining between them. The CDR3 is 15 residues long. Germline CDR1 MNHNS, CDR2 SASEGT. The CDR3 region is CASSEWGRGNQPQHF. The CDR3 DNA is TGTGCCAGCAGTGAGTGGGGCCGGGGCAATCAGCCCCAGCATTTT.

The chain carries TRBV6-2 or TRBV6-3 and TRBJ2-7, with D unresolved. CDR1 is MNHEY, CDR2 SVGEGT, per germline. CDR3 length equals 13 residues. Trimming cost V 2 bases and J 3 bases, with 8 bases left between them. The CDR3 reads CASSYRPDYEQYF. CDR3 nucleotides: TGTGCCAGCAGTTACCGACCAGACTACGAGCAGTACTTC.